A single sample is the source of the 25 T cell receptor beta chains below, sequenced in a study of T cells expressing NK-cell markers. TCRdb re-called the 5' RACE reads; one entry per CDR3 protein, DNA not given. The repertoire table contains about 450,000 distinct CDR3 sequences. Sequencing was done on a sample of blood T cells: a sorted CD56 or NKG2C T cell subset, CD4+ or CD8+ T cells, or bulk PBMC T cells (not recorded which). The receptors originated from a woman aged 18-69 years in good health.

CDR3 sequence: CSARDRRDPRGNTIYF. The gene calls are TRBV20-1 and TRBJ1-3; without DNA, the TCRdb call of TRBD1 cannot be checked. Germline CDR1 and CDR2: DFQATT and SNEGSKA (reference sequence). CDR3 length: 16 amino acids.

The CDR3 spells CASSLSGTGPTEAFF. The chain links TRBV5-4 to TRBJ1-1; checking the TCRdb D call of TRBD1 is not possible without DNA. CDR1 is SGHNT and CDR2 is YYREEE in the germline V gene (reference sequence). The CDR3 is made up of 15 amino acids.

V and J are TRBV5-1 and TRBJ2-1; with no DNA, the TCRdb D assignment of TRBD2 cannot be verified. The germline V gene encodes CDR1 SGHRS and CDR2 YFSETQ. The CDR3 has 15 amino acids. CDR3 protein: CASSLDPSGVDPQFF.

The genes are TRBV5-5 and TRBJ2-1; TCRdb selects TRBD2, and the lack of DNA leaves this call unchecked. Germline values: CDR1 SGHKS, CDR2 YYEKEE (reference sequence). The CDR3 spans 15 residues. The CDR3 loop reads CASTLAGGQRYEQFF.

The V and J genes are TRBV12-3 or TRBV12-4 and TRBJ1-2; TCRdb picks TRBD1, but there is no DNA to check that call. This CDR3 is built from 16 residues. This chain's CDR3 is CASSLARTGGWYGYTF.

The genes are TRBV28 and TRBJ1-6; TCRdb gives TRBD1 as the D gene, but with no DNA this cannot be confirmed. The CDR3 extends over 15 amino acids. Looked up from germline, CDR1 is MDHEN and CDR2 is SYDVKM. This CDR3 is CASSLDDRGNSPLHF.

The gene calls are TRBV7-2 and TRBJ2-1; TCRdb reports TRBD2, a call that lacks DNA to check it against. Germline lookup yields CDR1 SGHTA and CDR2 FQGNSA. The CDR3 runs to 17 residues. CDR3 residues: CASSLGVLARSYNEQFF.

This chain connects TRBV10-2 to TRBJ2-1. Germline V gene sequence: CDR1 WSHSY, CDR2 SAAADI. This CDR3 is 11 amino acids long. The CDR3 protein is CASSDTDEQFF.

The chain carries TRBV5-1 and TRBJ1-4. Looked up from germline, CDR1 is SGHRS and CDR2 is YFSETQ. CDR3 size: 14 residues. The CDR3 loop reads CASSFGETNEKLFF.

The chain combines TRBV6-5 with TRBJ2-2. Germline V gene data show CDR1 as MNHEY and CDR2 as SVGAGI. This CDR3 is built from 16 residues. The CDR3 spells CASSYSGLTNTGELFF.

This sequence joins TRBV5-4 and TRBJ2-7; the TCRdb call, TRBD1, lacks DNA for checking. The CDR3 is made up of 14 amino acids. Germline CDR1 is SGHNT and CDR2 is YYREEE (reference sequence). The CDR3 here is CASISRDRVDEQYF.

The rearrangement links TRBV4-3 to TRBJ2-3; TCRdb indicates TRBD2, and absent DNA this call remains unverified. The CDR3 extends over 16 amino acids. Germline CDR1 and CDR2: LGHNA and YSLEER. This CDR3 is CASSRTSGGPTDTQYF.

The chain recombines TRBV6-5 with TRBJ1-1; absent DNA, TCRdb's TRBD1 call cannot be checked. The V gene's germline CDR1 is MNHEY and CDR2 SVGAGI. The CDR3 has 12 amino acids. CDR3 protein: CASRPSTGEAFF.

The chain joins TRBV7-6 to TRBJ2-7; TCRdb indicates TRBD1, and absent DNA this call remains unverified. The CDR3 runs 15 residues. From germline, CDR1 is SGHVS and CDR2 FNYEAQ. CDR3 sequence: CASSLAKDRSYEQYF. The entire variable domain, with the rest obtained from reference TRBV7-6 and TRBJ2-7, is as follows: GAGVSQSPRYKVTKRGQDVALRCDPISGHVSLYWYRQALGQGPEFLTYFNYEAQQDKSGLPNDRFSAERPEGSISTLTIQRTEQRDSAMYRCASSLAKDRSYEQYFGPGTRLTVT.

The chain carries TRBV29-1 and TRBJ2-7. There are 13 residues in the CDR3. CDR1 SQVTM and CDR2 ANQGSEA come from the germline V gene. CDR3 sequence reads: CSVVRHGRYEQYF.

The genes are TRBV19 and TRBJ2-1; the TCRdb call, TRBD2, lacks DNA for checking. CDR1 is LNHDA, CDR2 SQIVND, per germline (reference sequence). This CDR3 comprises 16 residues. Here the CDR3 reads CASSGGTSGRGYEQFF.

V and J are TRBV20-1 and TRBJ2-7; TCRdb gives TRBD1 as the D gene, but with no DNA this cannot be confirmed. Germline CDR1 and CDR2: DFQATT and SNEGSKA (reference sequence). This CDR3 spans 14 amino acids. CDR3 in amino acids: CSAGPGQGIPGQYF.

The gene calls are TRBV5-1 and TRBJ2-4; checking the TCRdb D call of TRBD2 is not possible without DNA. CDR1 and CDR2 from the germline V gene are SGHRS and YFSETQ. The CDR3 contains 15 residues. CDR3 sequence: CASSLVSGGQNIQYF. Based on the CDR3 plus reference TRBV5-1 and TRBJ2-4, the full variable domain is KAGVTQTPRYLIKTRGQQVTLSCSPISGHRSVSWYQQTPGQGLQFLFEYFSETQRNKGNFPGRFSGRQFSNSRSEMNVSTLELGDSALYLCASSLVSGGQNIQYFGAGTRLSVL.

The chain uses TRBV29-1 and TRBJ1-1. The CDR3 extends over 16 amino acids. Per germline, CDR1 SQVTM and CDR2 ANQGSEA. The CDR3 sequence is CSVGVVRGLWNTEAFF.

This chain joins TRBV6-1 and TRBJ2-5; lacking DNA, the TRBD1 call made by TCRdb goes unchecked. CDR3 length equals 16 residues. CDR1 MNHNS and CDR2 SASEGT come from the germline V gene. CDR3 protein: CASSPRDGPYQETQYF.

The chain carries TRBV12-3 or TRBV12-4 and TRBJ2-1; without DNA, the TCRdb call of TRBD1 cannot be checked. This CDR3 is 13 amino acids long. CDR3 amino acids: CASSPDRGPEQFF.

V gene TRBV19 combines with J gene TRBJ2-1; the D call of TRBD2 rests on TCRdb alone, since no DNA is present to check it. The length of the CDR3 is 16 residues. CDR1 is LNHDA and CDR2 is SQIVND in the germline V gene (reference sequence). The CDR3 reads CASSIASGRGYNEQFF.

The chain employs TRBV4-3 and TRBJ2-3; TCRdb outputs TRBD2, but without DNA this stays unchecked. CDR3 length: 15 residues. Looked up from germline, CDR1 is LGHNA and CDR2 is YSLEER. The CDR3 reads CASSQRLAGTDTQYF.

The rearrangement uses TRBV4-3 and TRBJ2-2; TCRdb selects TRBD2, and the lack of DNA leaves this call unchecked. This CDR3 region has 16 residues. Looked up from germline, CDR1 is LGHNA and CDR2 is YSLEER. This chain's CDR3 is CASSQEGLHNTGELFF.

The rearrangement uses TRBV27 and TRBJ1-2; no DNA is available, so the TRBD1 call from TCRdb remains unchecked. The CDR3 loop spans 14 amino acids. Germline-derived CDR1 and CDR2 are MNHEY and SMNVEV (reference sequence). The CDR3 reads CASSLGGAAYGYTF.